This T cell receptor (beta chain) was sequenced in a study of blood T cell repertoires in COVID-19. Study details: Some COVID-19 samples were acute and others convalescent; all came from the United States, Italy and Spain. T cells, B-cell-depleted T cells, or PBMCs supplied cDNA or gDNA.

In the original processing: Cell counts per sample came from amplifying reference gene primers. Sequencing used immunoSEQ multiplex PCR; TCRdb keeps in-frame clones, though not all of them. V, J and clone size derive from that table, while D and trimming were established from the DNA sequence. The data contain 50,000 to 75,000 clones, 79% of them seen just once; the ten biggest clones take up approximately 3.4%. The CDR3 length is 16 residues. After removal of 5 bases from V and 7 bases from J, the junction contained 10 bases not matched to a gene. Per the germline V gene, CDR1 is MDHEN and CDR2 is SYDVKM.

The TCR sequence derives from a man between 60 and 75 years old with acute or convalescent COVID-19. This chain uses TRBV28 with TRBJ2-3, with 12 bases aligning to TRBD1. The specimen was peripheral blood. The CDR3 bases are TGTGCCAGCAGTGGGGGCGGGACAGGGGGCAGGAATACGCAGTATTTT. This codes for CASSGGGTGGRNTQYF.